This T cell receptor (beta chain) was identified during a study of Ad26.COV2.S vaccination and SARS-CoV-2 variants. General study findings and limits: Vaccinated individuals (as opposed to placebo recipients) had higher spike-specific TCR breadth. Breadth and depth estimates from TCRs may understate total T cell responses.

On this clone itself: Its antigen is unknown.

The treatment here: about 20 received Ad26.COV2.S at low or high dose, single or two shots; about five received placebo; per-sample allocation not given. Specimens were obtained on day 63 following the first vaccine or placebo injection. The CDR3 is made up of 17 amino acids. This table comes from immunoSEQ multiplex PCR, and its TCRdb copy is limited to in-frame clones, with some not included. The table shows fewer than 500,000 clones, with around 90% occurring only once. The source material was peripheral blood, sampled in a trial of Ad26.COV2.S vaccine versus placebo. The gene calls are TRBV1 and TRBJ2-1; TRBD2, as called in the table, went unchecked against the DNA. TRBV1 is a pseudogene segment. The TCR comes from a person between 18 and 65 years old who received the Ad26.COV2.S COVID-19 vaccine or a placebo. The CDR3 bases are TGCACCAGCAGCCAAGACCCAAGACCCCCCCGGAGACTAGTCGGGGTCTTC. Protein: CTSSQDPRPPRRLVGVF.